This T cell receptor beta chain was captured in a study of T-cell reconstitution after alpha-beta-depleted transplantation in children. CDR1 is SGHTA and CDR2 is FQGNSA in the germline V gene. J lost 5 bases, V lost 5 bases, and 8 bases had no gene match. The CDR3 sequence is 15 residues long. Molecular barcoding with unique molecular identifiers was used for the TCRbeta library. One entry per CDR3 protein, called by TCRdb with MiXCR from the PCR reads. The sample lists about 360,000 distinct CDR3 sequences, 13% seen once, with around 4.1% in the top ten. This clonotype was found many times. This receptor was identified in a human donor who donated a stem cell graft to a child with Fanconi anemia. The chain has TRBV7-2 and TRBJ1-5, with TRBD1 matching 8 bases. Specimen: PBMCs, collected from the stem cell graft. DNA for the CDR3: TGTGCCAGCAGCCTAAGGACAGGGCCTTATCAGCCCCAGCATTTT. It is translated as CASSLRTGPYQPQHF. The whole variable domain, filled in from reference TRBV7-2 and TRBJ1-5, reads GAGVSQSPSNKVTEKGKDVELRCDPISGHTALYWYRQSLGQGLEFLIYFQGNSAPDKSGLPSDRFSAERTGGSVSTLTIQRTQQEDSAVYLCASSLRTGPYQPQHFGDGTRLSIL.